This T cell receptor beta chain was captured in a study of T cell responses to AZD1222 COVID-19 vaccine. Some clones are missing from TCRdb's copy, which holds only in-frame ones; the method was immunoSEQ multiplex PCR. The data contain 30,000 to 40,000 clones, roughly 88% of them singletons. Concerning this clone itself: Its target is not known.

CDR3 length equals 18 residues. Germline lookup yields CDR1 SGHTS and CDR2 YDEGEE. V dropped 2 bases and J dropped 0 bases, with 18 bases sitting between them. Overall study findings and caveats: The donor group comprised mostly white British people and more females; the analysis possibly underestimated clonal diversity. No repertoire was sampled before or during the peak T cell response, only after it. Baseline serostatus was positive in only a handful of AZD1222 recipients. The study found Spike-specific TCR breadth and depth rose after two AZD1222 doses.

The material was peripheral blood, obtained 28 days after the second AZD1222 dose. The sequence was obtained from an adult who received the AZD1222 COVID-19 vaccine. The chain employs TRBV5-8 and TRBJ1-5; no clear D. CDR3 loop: CASSFSTVPYYSNQPQHF. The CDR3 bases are TGTGCCAGCAGCTTCAGCACAGTCCCATATTATAGCAATCAGCCCCAGCATTTT.